The clone carrying this TCR beta chain was seen a few times. Its target is not known. Reverse transcribing all isolated RNA meant expressed TCRB transcripts were sequenced. Measured with immunoSEQ multiplex PCR; TCRdb has only the in-frame clones, and not every one. The data contain about 180,000 clones, 7% to 9% of them singletons. The entry originates in a study of beta chain features in type 1 diabetes. Looked up from germline, CDR1 is GTSNPN and CDR2 is SVGIG (reference sequence). The CDR3 is made up of 13 amino acids. After removal of 4 bases from V and 7 bases from J, the junction contained 5 bases not matched to a gene. Notes on the study in general: Within each of all four CD4+ subsets, Type 1 diabetes patients had TCRB CDR3s that were moderately but significantly shorter.

The chain carries TRBV30 and TRBJ2-1; 9 positions agree with TRBD2. The clonotype comes from a man aged 18 to 29 with type 1 diabetes. The sequenced sample was central memory CD4+ T cells from blood. The CDR3 spells CAWTRLAGNEQFF. The CDR3 coding sequence is TGTGCCTGGACGAGGCTAGCGGGAAATGAGCAGTTCTTC.